This T cell receptor beta chain was recorded in a study of T cells in localized non-small cell lung cancer. Repertoires were generated with immunoSEQ multiplex PCR, while TCRdb's copy carries only in-frame clones and drops some. The top ten clones hold about 4.8% of a sample with about 56,000 clones, about nine tenths of them seen once. This CDR3 region has 16 residues. V gave up 1 base and J gave up 1 base, with 11 bases separating them. In germline, CDR1 is MGHRA, CDR2 YSYEKL. On this clone itself: No antigen is known for it.

Study conclusions and caveats: In adjacent lung appeared a median around 56 of the top 100 tumor clones. Heterogeneity stays possible, as sequencing covered only one tumor region. Tumor trailed uninvolved adjacent lung in T cell clonality, which peaked there. Higher blood T cell density tracked longer overall survival.

Material: peripheral blood, obtained before any cancer treatment. The V and J genes are TRBV4-1 and TRBJ2-1; D might be TRBD2 (7 bases). This clonotype was sampled from a woman aged 40-70 years with stage I lung adenocarcinoma. This CDR3 is CASSQVGGQSYNEQFF. CDR3 nucleotide sequence: TGCGCCAGCAGCCAAGTCGGGGGGCAGTCCTACAATGAGCAGTTCTTC.